Below are 22 T cell receptor beta chains sequenced from a single sample in a study of T cells in Graves' hyperthyroidism and ophthalmopathy. The CDR3 regions of TCR beta were amplified from RNA transcripts. Researchers ran a first-round RT-PCR on the TCR CDR3 using the HTBI primer set. TCRdb reprocessed the multiplex PCR reads via MiXCR and lists one record per CDR3 protein. The table records fewer than 400,000 distinct CDR3 sequences, roughly 25% of them present only once. The sample was blood. These receptors were collected from a middle-aged man with Graves' hyperthyroidism.

V usage is TRBV6-1 and J usage is TRBJ1-2; possibly TRBD1 for D (6 bases). Trimming shortened V by 6 bases and J by 0 bases, and 14 bases separated the two germline ends. Germline CDR1 is MNHNS and CDR2 is SASEGT. The CDR3 has 15 residues. The CDR3: CASSPWDIANYGYTF. The DNA of the CDR3 is TGTGCCAGCAGCCCCTGGGACATTGCTAACTATGGCTACACCTTC.

The J gene is TRBJ1-1, the V gene TRBV7-2; D unresolved. The CDR3 is 14 amino acids. V lost 2 bases to trimming and J lost 3 bases, with 10 bases between them. Germline V gene sequence: CDR1 SGHTA, CDR2 FQGNSA. The CDR3 loop reads CASSLRRTDTEAFF. CDR3 DNA sequence: TGTGCCAGCAGCTTAAGGCGGACGGACACTGAAGCTTTCTTT.

This clonotype has more than one count but fewer than ten. The chain links TRBV7-3 to TRBJ2-7, with D perhaps assigned TRBD1 or TRBD2 (5 bases each). V was clipped by 2 bases and J by 6 bases, with 11 bases between them. The CDR3 extends over 13 amino acids. In germline, CDR1 is SGHTA, CDR2 FQGTGA. The DNA of the CDR3 is TGTGCCAGCAGCTTAGGGGGAGAACTCGAGCAGTACTTC. Amino acid sequence: CASSLGGELEQYF.

The chain links TRBV6-1 to TRBJ2-5; the D gene is possibly TRBD2 (6 bases). Germline CDR1 is MNHNS and CDR2 is SASEGT. The CDR3 length is 13 residues. V was pared by 8 bases and J by 2 bases, with 12 bases between. The CDR3: CASGRGGQETQYF. The DNA for the CDR3 is TGTGCCAGCGGGCGGGGAGGACAAGAGACCCAGTACTTC.

The V and J genes are TRBV9 and TRBJ1-1, with 7 bases lining up with TRBD1. Germline CDR1 SGDLS, CDR2 YYNGEE. V was pared by 4 bases and J by 0 bases, with 15 bases of the junction left unmatched. The CDR3 consists of 18 residues. The CDR3 sequence: CASSPAAGGYNMNTEAFF. CDR3 DNA: TGTGCCAGCAGCCCGGCCGCAGGGGGGTATAATATGAACACTGAAGCTTTCTTT.

The chain is built from TRBV27 and TRBJ1-5; no clear D. Trimming took off 5 bases at V and 3 bases at J, with 11 bases between the two ends. CDR3 size: 14 residues. Germline CDR1 reads MNHEY; CDR2 reads SMNVEV (reference sequence). The CDR3 loop reads CASSTSFLNQPQHF. CDR3 coding DNA: TGTGCCAGCAGTACCAGTTTTCTCAATCAGCCCCAGCATTTT.

The chain couples TRBV28 to TRBJ2-2; D possibly corresponds to TRBD2 (5 bases). Germline CDR1 MDHEN, CDR2 SYDVKM. The CDR3 has 13 amino acids. V lost 8 bases and J lost 5, with 12 bases in between. The CDR3 region is CASHRPGTGELFF. CDR3 nucleotides: TGTGCCAGCCATAGGCCGGGGACCGGGGAGCTGTTTTTT.

The chain carries TRBV6-1 and TRBJ2-2, with 9 bases fitting TRBD1. The CDR3 is made up of 14 amino acids. Germline V gene lookup returns CDR1 MNHNS and CDR2 SASEGT. V was clipped by 6 bases and J by 6 bases; unmatched bases: 5. The CDR3 sequence: CASRNRGRPGELFF. The CDR3 DNA reads TGTGCCAGCAGGAACAGGGGGCGGCCCGGGGAGCTGTTTTTT.

Only a few counts were recorded for this clonotype. The chain is built from TRBV11-3 and TRBJ2-4; 12 bases fit TRBD2. Germline V gives CDR1 SGHNT, CDR2 YENEEA. The CDR3 is made up of 17 amino acids. J lost 7 bases, V lost 4 bases, and 11 bases had no gene match. The CDR3 coding sequence is TGTGCCAGCAGCTCGGGACTAGCGGGCCGCGCCGGTAACATTCAGTACTTC. The encoded protein is CASSSGLAGRAGNIQYF.

The chain has TRBV7-2 and TRBJ1-1, with 7 bases lining up with TRBD1. The CDR3 has 18 amino acids. The J segment lost 4 bases and the V segment lost 2 bases, leaving 16 bases of the junction unmatched. In germline, CDR1 is SGHTA, CDR2 FQGNSA. The CDR3 loop is CASSLSQDRMLAGTEAFF. Here the CDR3 DNA reads TGTGCCAGCAGCTTATCACAGGACAGGATGTTAGCCGGCACTGAAGCTTTCTTT.

The chain links TRBV30 to TRBJ2-5; TRBD1 matches 7 bases. Germline CDR1 GTSNPN, CDR2 SVGIG (reference sequence). V lost 1 base and J lost 1; bases outside the gene matches: 0. The CDR3 totals 13 residues. CDR3 loop: CAWSGDSQETQYF. The CDR3 DNA reads as TGTGCCTGGAGTGGGGACAGCCAAGAGACCCAGTACTTC.

In this sample, this clonotype turned up many times. The gene calls are TRBV5-1 and TRBJ2-1; D might be TRBD2 (5 bases). V was trimmed by 5 bases and J by 9 bases, leaving 21 bases between them. CDR3 length: 15 amino acids. Looked up from germline, CDR1 is SGHRS and CDR2 is YFSETQ. Here the CDR3 reads CASSGGTRQFPEQFF. The CDR3 nucleotides read TGCGCCAGCAGTGGAGGAACTAGGCAGTTTCCTGAGCAGTTCTTC.

This clonotype occurred once. Germline is not matched at one junction end, which may reflect a read error. This chain connects TRBV6-1 to TRBJ2-1; the D gene could be TRBD1 or TRBD2 (5 bases each). Germline V CDR1 and CDR2: MNHNS, SASEGT. The CDR3 runs 15 residues. The CDR3: CAGSPGTDSYNEQFF. The CDR3 coding sequence is TGTGCCGGCAGCCCAGGGACGGACTCCTACAATGAGCAGTTCTTC.

The table lists this clonotype with many counts. The chain couples TRBV29-1 to TRBJ2-1; 11 bases line up with TRBD2. V was pared by 7 bases and J by 6 bases, with 8 bases of the junction left unmatched. This CDR3 is 14 amino acids long. Germline V gene sequence: CDR1 SQVTM, CDR2 ANQGSEA. CDR3: CSGAGTSGSNEQFF. CDR3 bases: TGCAGCGGGGCCGGGACTAGCGGATCCAATGAGCAGTTCTTC.

This clonotype turned up a few times. The CDR3 here is CASRKDRGTEAFF. The CDR3 nucleotides read TGTGCCAGCAGGAAAGACAGGGGTACTGAAGCTTTCTTT. The chain links TRBV13 to TRBJ1-1, with 8 nucleotides matching TRBD1. In germline, CDR1 is PRHDT, CDR2 FYEKMQ (reference sequence). J was trimmed by 5 bases and V by 6 bases; bases with no gene match: 5. The CDR3 contains 13 residues. Using reference TRBV13 and TRBJ1-1 for the parts outside the CDR3, the full variable domain is AAGVIQSPRHLIKEKRETATLKCYPIPRHDTVYWYQQGPGQDPQFLISFYEKMQSDKGSIPDRFSAQQFSDYHSELNMSSLELGDSALYFCASRKDRGTEAFFGQGTRLTVV.

The chain links TRBV7-6 to TRBJ2-2, with 9 positions matching TRBD2. CDR3 length: 21 residues. Trimming at V came to 1 base and at J to 1 base, leaving 16 bases not matched to a gene. Germline V gene lookup returns CDR1 SGHVS and CDR2 FNYEAQ. The CDR3 nucleotides are TGTGCCAGCAGCTTAGGGATTAAGGGCGGGAGGGCCCGGAAGAACACCGGGGAGCTGTTTTTT. Amino acid sequence: CASSLGIKGGRARKNTGELFF.

CDR3 DNA sequence: TGTGCCAGCAGTCCACCCACTAGCGGGAGGGCTCGTAGCACAGATACGCAGTATTTT. This gives the protein CASSPPTSGRARSTDTQYF. The chain joins TRBV28 to TRBJ2-3; 13 bases agree with TRBD2. The CDR3 covers 19 residues. Germline values: CDR1 MDHEN, CDR2 SYDVKM. The V gene end was trimmed by 5 bases and the J gene end by 0 bases; junction bases not matched to a gene: 11.

On this clonotype: This may be a read error: a much more frequent sequence differs by one nucleotide. The chain links TRBV28 to TRBJ1-5, with 7 bases fitting TRBD1. The CDR3 sequence is 15 residues long. CDR1 MDHEN and CDR2 SYDVKM come from the germline V gene. The CDR3 DNA follows: TGTACCAGCAGTGTACGGGACAGAGACAATCAGCCCCAGCATTTT. Its translation: CTSSVRDRDNQPQHF. Full variable domain (outside the CDR3, taken from reference TRBV28 and TRBJ1-5): DVKVTQSSRYLVKRTGEKVFLECVQDMDHENMFWYRQDPGLGLRLIYFSYDVKMKEKGDIPEGYSVSREKKERFSLILESASTNQTSMYLCTSSVRDRDNQPQHFGDGTRLSIL.

The V gene is TRBV10-3, the J gene TRBJ2-7, with D perhaps being TRBD1 or TRBD2 (5 bases each). This CDR3 region has 15 residues. CDR1 ENHRY and CDR2 SYGVKD come from the germline V gene. V dropped 4 bases and J dropped 4 bases, with 17 bases sitting between them. The CDR3, as DNA: TGTGCCATCAGTGGGGACCCGACTAAATTTTACGAGCAGTACTTC. Protein: CAISGDPTKFYEQYF.

This clonotype was detected a few times. The chain carries TRBV6-1 and TRBJ2-3, with D unclear. This CDR3 has 11 residues. Trimming removed 5 bases at V and 10 bases at J, with 10 bases between. CDR1 is MNHNS, CDR2 SASEGT, per germline. CDR3 DNA sequence: TGTGCCAGCAGTAATTGGGGTCCGCAGTATTTT. It specifies CASSNWGPQYF.

This clonotype was seen at least ten times. This sequence joins TRBV28 and TRBJ1-1; 7 bases agree with TRBD1. The CDR3 loop spans 14 amino acids. The V gene's germline CDR1 is MDHEN and CDR2 SYDVKM. V trimming: 6 bases; J trimming: 5 bases; junction bases outside the gene matches: 9. CDR3 DNA sequence: TGTGCCAGCAGCCGGGACAGTCGAGGGACTGAAGCTTTCTTT. As protein: CASSRDSRGTEAFF. Drawing the rest from reference TRBV28 and TRBJ1-1, the complete variable domain is DVKVTQSSRYLVKRTGEKVFLECVQDMDHENMFWYRQDPGLGLRLIYFSYDVKMKEKGDIPEGYSVSREKKERFSLILESASTNQTSMYLCASSRDSRGTEAFFGQGTRLTVV.

The chain is built from TRBV27 and TRBJ1-4; 7 bases agree with TRBD1. Germline-derived CDR1 and CDR2 are MNHEY and SMNVEV (reference sequence). J gave up 5 bases and V 5 bases, and 8 bases lay outside the gene matches. CDR3 size: 15 residues. CDR3: CASSPDRAGNEKLFF. The CDR3 DNA sequence: TGTGCCAGCAGTCCCGACAGGGCAGGAAATGAAAAACTGTTTTTT. Full variable domain (missing parts from reference TRBV27 and TRBJ1-4): EAQVTQNPRYLITVTGKKLTVTCSQNMNHEYMSWYRQDPGLGLRQIYYSMNVEVTDKGDVPEGYKVSRKEKRNFPLILESPSPNQTSLYFCASSPDRAGNEKLFFGSGTQLSVL.